What follows are 23 T cell receptor beta chains derived from one specimen sequenced in a study of blood T cell repertoires in COVID-19. Sequencing used immunoSEQ multiplex PCR; TCRdb keeps in-frame clones, though not all of them. The sample includes more than 250,000 clones, roughly four fifths seen only once; the top ten take around 5%. The sample consisted of PBMCs or T cells enriched from blood (not recorded which). The receptors shown here come from a man aged 40-55 years who had been exposed to COVID-19.

J is TRBJ2-7 and V is TRBV27, with a possible D match to TRBD1 (5 bases). The length of the CDR3 is 12 residues. The V and J ends lost 6 bases and 3 bases respectively, with 9 bases between them. The germline V gene encodes CDR1 MNHEY and CDR2 SMNVEV (reference sequence). For the CDR3, the DNA is TGTGCCAGCAGGAGTAGGGGCTACGAGCAGTACTTC. Encoded protein: CASRSRGYEQYF.

This clone was found a few times. The V call is TRBV5-4, the J call TRBJ1-2, with D unclear. V was pared by 6 bases and J by 1 base, with 13 bases between. Germline assignment: CDR1 SGHNT and CDR2 YYREEE (reference sequence). The CDR3 runs to 14 residues. DNA of the CDR3: TGTGCCAGCACCAGACCGGGGTTTAACTATGGCTACACCTTC. Its protein product is CASTRPGFNYGYTF. The complete variable domain, with remaining parts taken from reference TRBV5-4 and TRBJ1-2, reads ETGVTQSPTHLIKTRGQQVTLRCSSQSGHNTVSWYQQALGQGPQFIFQYYREEENGRGNFPPRFSGLQFPNYSSELNVNALELDDSALYLCASTRPGFNYGYTFGSGTRLTVV.

Comments on this clone: The junction differs from germline at one of its ends, possibly a read error. The chain carries TRBV7-9 and TRBJ2-3; a weak D match, TRBD2 (6 bases). The CDR3 extends over 13 amino acids. The germline CDR1 and CDR2 sequences are SEHNR and FQNEAQ (reference sequence). CDR3 loop: CASSNVLWGLTDF. The CDR3 nucleotides read TGTGCCAGCAGCAACGTATTGTGGGGACTTACAGATTTT. The variable domain in full, completed from reference TRBV7-9 and TRBJ2-3, reads DTGVSQNPRHKITKRGQNVTFRCDPISEHNRLYWYRQTLGQGPEFLTYFQNEAQLEKSRLLSDRFSAERPKGSFSTLEIQRTEQGDSAMYLCASSNVLWGLTDFGPGTRLTVL.

This rearrangement joins TRBV7-9 to TRBJ2-1, with 11 bases lining up with TRBD2. The J segment lost 7 bases and the V segment lost 5 bases, leaving 16 bases of the junction unmatched. The CDR3 has 18 residues. The V gene's germline CDR1 is SEHNR and CDR2 FQNEAQ (reference sequence). The CDR3 is CASSPRGLTSGRINEQFF. The DNA for the CDR3 is TGTGCCAGCAGCCCCCGAGGCCTAACTAGCGGGAGAATAAATGAGCAGTTCTTC.

The chain employs TRBV2 and TRBJ2-3; D is possibly TRBD2 (6 bases). V gave up 8 bases and J gave up 6 bases, with 18 bases separating them. Looked up from germline, CDR1 is SNHLY and CDR2 is FYNNEI. The CDR3 loop spans 14 amino acids. The CDR3, as DNA: TGTGCCAGCTGCGGGACCCCAGGTCCGGATACGCAGTATTTT. Translation: CASCGTPGPDTQYF.

The chain uses TRBV24-1 and TRBJ1-1; D gene ambiguous. V was cut by 5 bases and J by 1 base, with 4 bases left in between. This CDR3 is built from 12 residues. The germline CDR1 and CDR2 sequences are KGHDR and SFDVKD. The DNA of the CDR3 is TGTGCCACCAGTGTCGGGAACACTGAAGCTTTCTTT. Protein product: CATSVGNTEAFF.

The chain joins TRBV19 to TRBJ2-2; TRBD2 matches 8 bases. The CDR3 covers 14 residues. Trimming removed 10 bases from V and 3 bases from J; junction bases left unmatched: 7. In germline, CDR1 is LNHDA, CDR2 SQIVND (reference sequence). CDR3 DNA sequence: TGTGCCACCTCGGGAGGGCCGGACACCGGGGAGCTGTTTTTT. It specifies CATSGGPDTGELFF.

The chain links TRBV7-9 to TRBJ2-1, with D possibly matching TRBD2 (5 bases). CDR3 size: 19 residues. Germline lookup yields CDR1 SEHNR and CDR2 FQNEAQ (reference sequence). V dropped 7 bases and J dropped 3 bases, with 28 bases sitting between them. In DNA form, the CDR3 reads TGTGCCAGCATCTCAACCCGCTGGCTCTCTCGGGGAGACTACAATGAGCAGTTCTTC. This codes for CASISTRWLSRGDYNEQFF.

This clone was seen a handful of times. The V and J genes are TRBV5-1 and TRBJ2-1; D remains ambiguous. Germline V gene sequence: CDR1 SGHRS, CDR2 YFSETQ. V dropped 4 bases and J dropped 9 bases, with 17 bases sitting between them. The CDR3 has 14 residues. The CDR3 spells CASSKQSVSTEQFF. The CDR3 coding sequence is TGCGCCAGCAGCAAGCAAAGCGTATCCACTGAGCAGTTCTTC.

V is TRBV6-5 and J is TRBJ2-6; possibly TRBD1 for D (6 bases). This CDR3 region has 14 residues. Germline V gene sequence: CDR1 MNHEY, CDR2 SVGAGI. The V gene lost 7 bases and the J gene lost 3 bases, with 10 bases spanning the gap. In nucleotides, the CDR3 is TGTGCCAGCATGGGGGCACTTGGGGCCAACGTCCTGACTTTC. Translation: CASMGALGANVLTF.

This clone appeared once. V is TRBV6-1 and J is TRBJ1-3; D not resolved. Trimming shortened V by 3 bases and J by 0 bases, and 12 bases separated the two germline ends. CDR3 length: 16 residues. Germline CDR1 reads MNHNS; CDR2 reads SASEGT. CDR3 residues: CASSDGRLSSGNTIYF. The CDR3, as DNA: TGTGCCAGCAGTGATGGCAGGTTAAGCTCTGGAAACACCATATATTTT.

The chain uses TRBV15 and TRBJ1-5; D is undetermined. V dropped 0 bases and J dropped 4 bases, with 10 bases sitting between them. Germline V lookup: CDR1 LNHNV, CDR2 YYDKDF (reference sequence). The length of the CDR3 is 15 residues. The CDR3, as DNA: TGTGCCACCAGCAGAGAGCGGGCGGGGAATCAGCCCCAGCATTTT. It is translated as CATSRERAGNQPQHF.

This clone came up once. The chain combines TRBV2 with TRBJ2-3; the match to TRBD1 covers 9 bases. The CDR3 has 15 amino acids. Germline CDR1 is SNHLY and CDR2 is FYNNEI. The V segment lost 3 bases and the J segment 3 bases; nucleotides outside the gene matches: 4. CDR3 in DNA: TGTGCCAGCAGTGACTTCGGGACAGGGACAGATACGCAGTATTTT. Translated: CASSDFGTGTDTQYF.

The J gene is TRBJ1-2, the V gene TRBV19; D uncertain. The CDR3 covers 13 residues. Germline assignment: CDR1 LNHDA and CDR2 SQIVND (reference sequence). V was pared by 10 bases and J by 6 bases, with 18 bases between. The CDR3 DNA follows: TGTGCCACTACCAGTGGGAGGTGGAATGGCTACACCTTC. Its translation: CATTSGRWNGYTF.

The chain is built from TRBV5-4 and TRBJ2-3, with TRBD2 as a possible D gene (6 bases). The V and J ends lost 2 bases and 3 bases respectively, with 16 bases between them. CDR1 and CDR2 from the germline V gene are SGHNT and YYREEE (reference sequence). The CDR3 length is 16 residues. The CDR3 DNA reads TGTGCCAGCAGCTTCGCATTACTAGCTATAACAGATACGCAGTATTTT. Translating it yields CASSFALLAITDTQYF.

Here the CDR3 reads CARSPGGHEQYF. CDR3 coding DNA: TGTGCCAGAAGCCCGGGAGGGCACGAGCAGTACTTC. J is TRBJ2-7 and V is TRBV5-3, with 8 bases fitting TRBD2. TRBV5-3 is identified as an open reading frame with a role that is uncertain. After removal of 4 bases from V and 5 bases from J, the junction contained 2 bases not matched to a gene. The CDR3 sequence is 12 residues long.

This clone was seen only once. This chain connects TRBV18 to TRBJ2-3, with 11 bases that match TRBD1. This CDR3 comprises 14 residues. CDR1 is KGHSH, CDR2 LQKENI, per germline. V shed 8 bases, J shed 7 bases, and the junction held 8 bases outside the gene matches. CDR3 sequence (DNA): TGTGCCAGCGCCGGGACAGGGGGAGTTCATACGCAGTATTTT. This translates into CASAGTGGVHTQYF.

This chain uses TRBV2 with TRBJ2-1; 7 bases map to TRBD2. The CDR3 totals 14 residues. Germline trimming cut 8 bases from V and 6 bases from J; bases unmatched to any gene: 10. The V gene's germline CDR1 is SNHLY and CDR2 FYNNEI. The CDR3 sequence: CASYLQRGINEQFF. In DNA, the CDR3 is TGTGCCAGCTACCTCCAGCGGGGAATCAATGAGCAGTTCTTC.

This chain uses TRBV6-5 with TRBJ1-5; maybe TRBD1 (6 bases). Germline loops: CDR1 MNHEY, CDR2 SVGAGI. Trimming took 4 bases from V and 0 from J, leaving 13 bases between them. The CDR3 spans 16 residues. Here the CDR3 reads CASSSSGGASNQPQHF. CDR3 bases: TGTGCCAGCAGTTCCTCGGGGGGGGCTAGCAATCAGCCCCAGCATTTT.

The rearrangement uses TRBV29-1 and TRBJ2-7; D possibly corresponds to TRBD1 (6 bases). The V gene's germline CDR1 is SQVTM and CDR2 ANQGSEA. V was pared by 1 base and J by 6 bases, with 10 bases between. This CDR3 is built from 12 residues. CDR3 sequence reads: CSVEARGFEQYF. The CDR3 bases are TGCAGCGTTGAAGCCAGGGGTTTCGAGCAGTACTTC.

Ten or more counts support this clone. This sequence joins TRBV6-5 and TRBJ2-2; 7 positions match TRBD1. Germline lookup yields CDR1 MNHEY and CDR2 SVGAGI. The CDR3 runs to 15 residues. V shed 7 bases, J shed 1 base, and the junction held 6 bases outside the gene matches. In nucleotides, the CDR3 is TGTGCCAGCAATTGGGACAGAAAGAACACCGGGGAGCTGTTTTTT. Residues: CASNWDRKNTGELFF.

The chain joins TRBV4-1 to TRBJ1-3, with a tentative D call TRBD1 (5 bases). Trimming removed 1 base from V and 1 base from J, with 8 bases in between. Germline V gene sequence: CDR1 MGHRA, CDR2 YSYEKL. The CDR3 has 15 amino acids. The CDR3 DNA sequence: TGCGCCAGCAGCCAAGCCAGGGAATCTGGAAACACCATATATTTT. It codes for CASSQARESGNTIYF.

This chain links TRBV2 with TRBJ1-4, with TRBD1 matching 9 bases. The germline gives CDR1 SNHLY, CDR2 FYNNEI. Germline trimming cut 6 bases from V and 7 bases from J; bases unmatched to any gene: 9. This CDR3 spans 15 amino acids. This CDR3 reads CASSPGQGVFEKLFF. CDR3 bases: TGTGCCAGCAGCCCGGGACAGGGTGTGTTTGAAAAACTGTTTTTT.